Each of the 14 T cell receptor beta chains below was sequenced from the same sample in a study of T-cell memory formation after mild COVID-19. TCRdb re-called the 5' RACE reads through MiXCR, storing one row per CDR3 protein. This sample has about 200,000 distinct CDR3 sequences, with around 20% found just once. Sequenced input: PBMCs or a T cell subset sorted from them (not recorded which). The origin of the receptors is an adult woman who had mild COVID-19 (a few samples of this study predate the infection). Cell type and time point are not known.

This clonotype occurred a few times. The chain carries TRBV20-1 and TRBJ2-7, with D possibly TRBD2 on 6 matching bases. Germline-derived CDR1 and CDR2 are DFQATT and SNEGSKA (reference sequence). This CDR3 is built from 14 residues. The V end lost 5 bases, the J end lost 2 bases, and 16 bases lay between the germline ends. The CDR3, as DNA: TGCAGTGCTTCCCCTGGCGGGAAAACCTACGAGCAGTACTTC. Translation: CSASPGGKTYEQYF.

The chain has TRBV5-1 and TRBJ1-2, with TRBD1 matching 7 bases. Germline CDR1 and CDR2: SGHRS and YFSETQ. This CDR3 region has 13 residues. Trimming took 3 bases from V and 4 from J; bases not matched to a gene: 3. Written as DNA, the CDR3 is TGCGCCAGCAGCTCGACAGGGTTCTATGGCTACACCTTC. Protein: CASSSTGFYGYTF.

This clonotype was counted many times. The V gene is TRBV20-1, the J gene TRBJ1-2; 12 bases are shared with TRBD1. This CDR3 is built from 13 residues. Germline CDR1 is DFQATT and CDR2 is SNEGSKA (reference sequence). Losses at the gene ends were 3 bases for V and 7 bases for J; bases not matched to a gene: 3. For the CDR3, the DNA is TGCAGTGCTAGTAGGGACAGGGGGCCTGGCTACACCTTC. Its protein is CSASRDRGPGYTF.

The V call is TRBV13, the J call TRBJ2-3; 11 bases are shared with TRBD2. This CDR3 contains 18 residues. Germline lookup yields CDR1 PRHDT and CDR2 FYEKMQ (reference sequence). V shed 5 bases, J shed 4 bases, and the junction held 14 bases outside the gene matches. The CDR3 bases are TGTGCCAGCAGCCCGCCGAAGAAAGGACTAGCGGGTGCAGATACGCAGTATTTT. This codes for CASSPPKKGLAGADTQYF.

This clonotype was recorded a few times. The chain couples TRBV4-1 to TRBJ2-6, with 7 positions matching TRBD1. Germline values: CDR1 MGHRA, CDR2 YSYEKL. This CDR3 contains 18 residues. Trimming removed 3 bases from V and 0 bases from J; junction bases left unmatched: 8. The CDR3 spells CASSQGVRGTSGANVLTF. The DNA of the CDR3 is TGCGCCAGCAGCCAGGGGGTCAGGGGGACCTCTGGGGCCAACGTCCTGACTTTC.

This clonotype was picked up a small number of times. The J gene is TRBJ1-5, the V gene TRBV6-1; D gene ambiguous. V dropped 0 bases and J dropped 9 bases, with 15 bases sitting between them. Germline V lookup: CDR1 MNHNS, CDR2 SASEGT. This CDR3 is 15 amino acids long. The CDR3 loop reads CASSEAGPTLTPQHF. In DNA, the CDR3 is TGTGCCAGCAGTGAAGCGGGCCCCACCCTGACGCCCCAGCATTTT.

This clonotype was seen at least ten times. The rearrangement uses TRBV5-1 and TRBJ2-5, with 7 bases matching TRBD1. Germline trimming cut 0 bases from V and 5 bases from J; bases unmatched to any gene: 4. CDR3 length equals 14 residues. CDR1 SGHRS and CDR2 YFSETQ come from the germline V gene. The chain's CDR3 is CASSLGTGVETQYF. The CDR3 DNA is TGCGCCAGCAGCTTGGGGACAGGTGTTGAGACCCAGTACTTC.

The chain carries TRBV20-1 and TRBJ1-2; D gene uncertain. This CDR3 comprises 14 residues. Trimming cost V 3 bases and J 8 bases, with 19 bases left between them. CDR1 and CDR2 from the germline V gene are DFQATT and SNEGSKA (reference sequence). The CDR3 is CSARRLIVGGGYTF. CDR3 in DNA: TGCAGTGCTAGGCGCCTGATCGTGGGTGGGGGCTACACCTTC.

CDR3 nucleotide sequence: TGTGCCAGCAGTTTAGTTTCAGGCAGCACTGAAGCTTTCTTT. As protein: CASSLVSGSTEAFF. This rearrangement joins TRBV12-3 or TRBV12-4 to TRBJ1-1; D uncertain. The CDR3 has 14 amino acids. Deletions cut 1 base from V and 4 bases from J, with 10 bases between.

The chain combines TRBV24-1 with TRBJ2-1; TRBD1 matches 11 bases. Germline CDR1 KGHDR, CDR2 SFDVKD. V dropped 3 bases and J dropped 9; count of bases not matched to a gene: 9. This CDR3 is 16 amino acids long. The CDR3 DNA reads TGTGCCACCAGTGATGCTCCGGGACAGGGGGATGTTGAGCAGTTCTTC. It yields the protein CATSDAPGQGDVEQFF.

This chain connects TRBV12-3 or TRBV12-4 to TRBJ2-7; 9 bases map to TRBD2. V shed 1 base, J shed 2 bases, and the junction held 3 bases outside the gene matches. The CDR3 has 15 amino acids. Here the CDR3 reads CASSLGLAAAYEQYF. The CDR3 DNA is TGTGCCAGCAGTTTAGGACTAGCGGCAGCCTACGAGCAGTACTTC.

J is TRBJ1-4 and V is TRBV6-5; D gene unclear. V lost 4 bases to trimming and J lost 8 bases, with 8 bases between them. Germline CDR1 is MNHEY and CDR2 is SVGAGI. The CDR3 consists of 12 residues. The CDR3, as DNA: TGTGCCAGCAGTTCCGGATGGGAAAAACTGTTTTTT. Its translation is CASSSGWEKLFF.

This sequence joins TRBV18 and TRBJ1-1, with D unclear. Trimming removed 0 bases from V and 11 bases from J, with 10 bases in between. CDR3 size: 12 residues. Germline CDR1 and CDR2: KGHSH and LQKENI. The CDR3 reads CASSPPEGAAFF. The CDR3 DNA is TGTGCCAGCTCACCACCGGAGGGTGCTGCTTTCTTT.

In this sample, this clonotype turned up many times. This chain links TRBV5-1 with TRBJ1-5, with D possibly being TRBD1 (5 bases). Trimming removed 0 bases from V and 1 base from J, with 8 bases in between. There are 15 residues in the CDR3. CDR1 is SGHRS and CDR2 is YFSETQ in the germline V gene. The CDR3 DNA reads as TGCGCCAGCAGCTTGGTGGCAGGGAGCAATCAGCCCCAGCATTTT. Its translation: CASSLVAGSNQPQHF.